These 18 T cell receptor beta chains share one sample of origin, sequenced in a study of T cells after yellow fever vaccination. TCRdb reprocessed the 5' RACE reads via MiXCR and lists one record per CDR3 protein. Among under 550,000 distinct CDR3 sequences listed, 21% were seen once. The material was PBMCs, obtained 20 to 25 days after the first yellow fever vaccination. These receptor sequences come from a man aged 18-30 years who received the YFV17D yellow fever vaccine.

The chain carries TRBV5-1 and TRBJ1-2; possibly TRBD1 for D (5 bases). Trimming left V 5 bases short and J 5 bases short, with 16 bases between. The CDR3 runs 14 residues. Germline loops: CDR1 SGHRS, CDR2 YFSETQ. The CDR3 bases are TGCGCCAGCAGTTTTCTAGAGGGGCAGTATGGCTACACCTTC. It codes for CASSFLEGQYGYTF. The variable domain in full, completed from reference TRBV5-1 and TRBJ1-2, reads KAGVTQTPRYLIKTRGQQVTLSCSPISGHRSVSWYQQTPGQGLQFLFEYFSETQRNKGNFPGRFSGRQFSNSRSEMNVSTLELGDSALYLCASSFLEGQYGYTFGSGTRLTVV.

The chain employs TRBV21-1 and TRBJ2-2. TRBV21-1 is a pseudogene segment. CDR3 size: 16 residues. The CDR3 bases are TGTGCCAGCAGCTTAACGAGTTGTCTCAGGCCCGGGGAGCTGTTTTTT. This translates into CASSLTSCLRPGELFF.

This clonotype was found a few times. DNA of the CDR3: TGTGCCACCAGCTTCGGACAGGGAAGCTCCTACGAGCAGTACTTC. This codes for CATSFGQGSSYEQYF. This chain joins TRBV15 and TRBJ2-7; TRBD1 matches 8 bases. Looked up from germline, CDR1 is LNHNV and CDR2 is YYDKDF (reference sequence). Trimming at V came to 5 bases and at J to 0 bases, leaving 6 bases not matched to a gene. CDR3 length: 15 residues.

J is TRBJ1-4 and V is TRBV10-3; a possible D gene is TRBD1 (5 bases). The CDR3 runs to 13 residues. Trimming took off 8 bases at V and 4 bases at J, with 11 bases between the two ends. Germline assignment: CDR1 ENHRY and CDR2 SYGVKD. The CDR3 is CAIGGQGNEKLFF. CDR3 DNA sequence: TGTGCCATCGGTGGTCAGGGTAATGAAAAACTGTTTTTT.

Only a few counts were recorded for this clonotype. The rearrangement uses TRBV4-3 and TRBJ2-7, with D hard to call. CDR3 length equals 13 residues. Trimming stripped 1 base from V and 7 bases from J, with 11 bases between. CDR1 is LGHNA, CDR2 YSLEER, per germline. CDR3 nucleotide sequence: TGCGCCAGCAGCCAAGGAGGACGGTCAGAGCAGTACTTC. Residues: CASSQGGRSEQYF.

The chain uses TRBV27 and TRBJ1-1; D perhaps matches TRBD1 (5 bases). CDR1 and CDR2 from the germline V gene are MNHEY and SMNVEV (reference sequence). The CDR3 extends over 14 amino acids. Trimming shortened V by 2 bases and J by 5 bases, and 12 bases separated the two germline ends. The CDR3 bases are TGTGCCAGCAGTTTACTCGGGGGGAGTACTGAAGCTTTCTTT. Its protein is CASSLLGGSTEAFF.

This clonotype was found many times. The chain employs TRBV4-2 and TRBJ1-2, with 9 bases that match TRBD1. The trim removed 0 bases at V and 3 bases at J, leaving 2 bases unmatched. Looked up from germline, CDR1 is LGHNA and CDR2 is YNFKEQ. The CDR3 is made up of 15 amino acids. Here the CDR3 DNA reads TGTGCCAGCAGCCAAGACCGGGACAGGGACTATGGCTACACCTTC. This codes for CASSQDRDRDYGYTF.

This chain links TRBV7-2 with TRBJ1-5; D is undetermined. This CDR3 spans 16 amino acids. Germline CDR1 reads SGHTA; CDR2 reads FQGNSA. V lost 1 base and J lost 5, with 15 bases in between. The CDR3 is CASSLEELNSYQPQHF. CDR3 DNA: TGTGCCAGCAGCTTAGAGGAACTTAATTCATATCAGCCCCAGCATTTT.

This clonotype turned up a few times. This rearrangement joins TRBV10-3 to TRBJ2-3, with TRBD2 matching 16 bases. Looked up from germline, CDR1 is ENHRY and CDR2 is SYGVKD. The CDR3 totals 14 residues. V was pared by 5 bases and J by 13 bases, with 6 bases of the junction left unmatched. CDR3 nucleotide sequence: TGTGCCATCAGTCCGGGACTAGCGGGGGGGCTTGAGTATTTT. Translated: CAISPGLAGGLEYF.

This sequence joins TRBV6-1 and TRBJ1-5; 7 nucleotides agree with TRBD1. The ends lost 6 bases at V and 5 bases at J; junction bases unmatched: 7. CDR1 and CDR2 (germline): MNHNS, SASEGT. This CDR3 has 14 amino acids. In nucleotides, the CDR3 is TGTGCCAGCAGATCCCTTCAGGGGGATCAGCCCCAGCATTTT. Encoded protein: CASRSLQGDQPQHF.

This clonotype was seen only a few times. The chain recombines TRBV6-2 or TRBV6-3 with TRBJ2-5; 9 bases align to TRBD1. The germline V gene encodes CDR1 MNHEY and CDR2 SVGEGT. The CDR3 loop spans 13 amino acids. V dropped 5 bases and J dropped 5; count of bases not matched to a gene: 3. The CDR3 coding sequence is TGTGCCAGCAGTACAGGGGGCCCGGAGACCCAGTACTTC. It specifies CASSTGGPETQYF.

This clonotype was found a few times. The chain carries TRBV7-9 and TRBJ2-1, with TRBD1 identical over 7 bases. This CDR3 region has 16 residues. CDR1 is SEHNR, CDR2 FQNEAQ, per germline (reference sequence). V gave up 6 bases and J gave up 0 bases; unmatched junction bases: 8. The CDR3 coding sequence is TGTGCCAGCAGTTCGGACAGGCCGAGCTCCTACAATGAGCAGTTCTTC. The encoded protein is CASSSDRPSSYNEQFF.

This clonotype was detected a few times. The chain recombines TRBV6-2 or TRBV6-3 with TRBJ2-2, with unresolved D. V shed 7 bases and J shed 4 bases, with 13 bases lying between them. CDR1 and CDR2 (germline): MNHEY, SVGEGT. The CDR3 extends over 14 amino acids. CDR3 residues: CASNMGTLTGELFF. CDR3 coding DNA: TGTGCCAGCAACATGGGCACCCTCACCGGGGAGCTGTTTTTT.

This clonotype was detected only a few times. Relative to the germline gene, one junction end is altered; a read error may explain this. The chain recombines TRBV6-1 with TRBJ2-5; D remains ambiguous. CDR3 length: 12 amino acids. Germline CDR1 MNHNS, CDR2 SASEGT. The CDR3 coding sequence is TGTGCCGGCAGCTGGGACCAAGAGACCCAGTACTTC. It is translated as CAGSWDQETQYF.

The CDR3 sequence is CASAWEGTNTGELFF. DNA of the CDR3: TGTGCCAGTGCATGGGAGGGCACGAACACCGGGGAGCTGTTTTTT. The chain uses TRBV19 and TRBJ2-2; 7 bases are a match to TRBD2. V shed 8 bases, J shed 0 bases, and the junction held 6 bases outside the gene matches. CDR1 is LNHDA and CDR2 is SQIVND in the germline V gene (reference sequence). This CDR3 region has 15 residues.

In this sample, this clonotype turned up a few times. The J gene is TRBJ1-1, the V gene TRBV10-2; 10 bases map to TRBD1. The length of the CDR3 is 15 residues. The ends lost 4 bases at V and 3 bases at J; junction bases unmatched: 5. CDR1 is WSHSY and CDR2 is SAAADI in the germline V gene. CDR3 sequence: CASSGDRGYDTEAFF. The CDR3 bases are TGCGCCAGCAGTGGGGACAGGGGTTACGACACTGAAGCTTTCTTT.

The V gene is TRBV18, the J gene TRBJ2-7, with 8 bases fitting TRBD1. Trimming at V came to 4 bases and at J to 6 bases, leaving 11 bases not matched to a gene. CDR3 length equals 15 residues. The V gene's germline CDR1 is KGHSH and CDR2 LQKENI. The chain's CDR3 is CASSRTGQGGSEQYF. CDR3 nucleotide sequence: TGTGCCAGCTCACGAACCGGACAGGGAGGCTCCGAGCAGTACTTC.

The chain joins TRBV5-4 to TRBJ1-1; D call uncertain. This CDR3 has 13 residues. Trimming left V 0 bases short and J 6 bases short, with 9 bases between. CDR1 is SGHNT and CDR2 is YYREEE in the germline V gene (reference sequence). The CDR3 region has the DNA TGTGCCAGCAGCTTGGGCGGGAAAGCTGAAGCTTTCTTT. Its translation is CASSLGGKAEAFF.